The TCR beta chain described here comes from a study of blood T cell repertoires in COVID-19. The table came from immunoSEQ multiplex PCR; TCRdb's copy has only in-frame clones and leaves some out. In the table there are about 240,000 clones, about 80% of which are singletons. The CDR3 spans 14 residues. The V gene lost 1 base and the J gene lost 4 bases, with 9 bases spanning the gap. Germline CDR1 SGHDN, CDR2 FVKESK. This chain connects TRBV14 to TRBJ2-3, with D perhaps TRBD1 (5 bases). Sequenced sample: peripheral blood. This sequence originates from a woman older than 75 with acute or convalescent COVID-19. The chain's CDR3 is CASSQAGWADTQYF. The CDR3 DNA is TGTGCCAGCAGCCAAGCAGGGTGGGCAGATACGCAGTATTTT.